This record looks at one T cell receptor (beta chain) sequence and its context. This sample stems from a study of control samples from healthy donors and cancer patients. In germline, CDR1 is LGHNT, CDR2 FRNRAP. CDR3 length: 11 residues. Trimming pared 6 bases from V and 3 bases from J, leaving 4 bases between. Clones were sequenced by immunoSEQ multiplex PCR, and TCRdb holds only the in-frame ones, with some missing. This table holds around 140,000 clones, approximately 92% found once. The TCR was taken from a man in his thirties or forties in good health. The chain combines TRBV12-5 with TRBJ2-3; no firm D call. Input material: blood. CDR3 sequence reads: CASGWTDTQYF. CDR3 coding DNA: TGTGCTAGTGGGTGGACAGATACGCAGTATTTT.